This is a list of T cell receptor beta chains from one sample in a study of graft-versus-host responses after intestinal transplantation. The method was immunoSEQ multiplex PCR; TCRdb's version includes in-frame clones alone and lacks a portion of them. The table shows approximately 80,000 clones, with about 88% occurring only once. Antigens for these TCRs are unknown. Sequencing used unstimulated CD4+ T cells sorted from spleen or lymph node cells, obtained before intestinal transplant. All receptors come from a human donor who received an intestinal transplant. The CDR3 runs from the conserved cysteine through the conserved F or W. The order of the fields is J gene, V gene, D gene, clone size, CDR3 protein, CDR3 DNA. D genes are given only for firm matches. Where a row states a size, it is once, few, many or the class of an expanded clone; other rows omit it.

J gene: TRBJ2-2
V gene: TRBV9
D gene: TRBD2
clone size: NA
CDR3 protein: CASSVTSGGGELFF
CDR3 DNA: TGTGCCAGCAGCGTAACTAGCGGTGGTGGGGAGCTGTTTTTT

J gene: TRBJ2-1
V gene: TRBV18
D gene: NA
clone size: NA
CDR3 protein: CASSHSPPGTVYNEQFF
CDR3 DNA: TGTGCCAGCTCACACTCCCCCCCCGGGACTGTATACAATGAGCAGTTCTTC

J gene: TRBJ2-7
V gene: TRBV27
D gene: TRBD1
clone size: NA
CDR3 protein: CASRPLPPGQGERRSYEQYF
CDR3 DNA: TGTGCCAGCAGGCCCCTACCCCCGGGACAGGGGGAGAGGAGGTCCTACGAGCAGTACTTC

J gene: TRBJ2-3
V gene: TRBV7-9
D gene: NA
clone size: NA
CDR3 protein: CAGGGAGGATDTQYF
CDR3 DNA: TGTGCCGGTGGGGGGGCTGGCGGGGCCACAGATACGCAGTATTTT

J gene: TRBJ1-4
V gene: TRBV15
D gene: TRBD1
clone size: NA
CDR3 protein: CATSRPGRGQGGSTNEKLFF
CDR3 DNA: TGTGCCACCAGCAGACCTGGGAGGGGACAGGGAGGGTCAACTAATGAAAAACTGTTTTTT

J gene: TRBJ1-1
V gene: TRBV6-5
D gene: NA
clone size: NA
CDR3 protein: CASREPTGEDTEAFF
CDR3 DNA: TGTGCCAGCAGAGAGCCAACGGGGGAGGACACTGAAGCTTTCTTT

J gene: TRBJ2-7
V gene: TRBV18
D gene: TRBD1
clone size: NA
CDR3 protein: CASSPLGTGTYEQYF
CDR3 DNA: TGTGCCAGCTCACCTCTTGGGACAGGGACCTACGAGCAGTACTTC

J gene: TRBJ1-1
V gene: TRBV6-1
D gene: TRBD1
clone size: NA
CDR3 protein: CASSEALGQGAEAFF
CDR3 DNA: TGTGCCAGCAGTGAAGCCCTAGGACAGGGGGCTGAAGCTTTCTTT

J gene: TRBJ2-3
V gene: TRBV29-1
D gene: NA
clone size: NA
CDR3 protein: CSVEDPRGTDTQYF
CDR3 DNA: TGCAGCGTTGAAGACCCCAGGGGCACAGATACGCAGTATTTT

J gene: TRBJ2-3
V gene: TRBV5-1
D gene: TRBD2
clone size: NA
CDR3 protein: CASSLGLAGTDTQYF
CDR3 DNA: TGCGCCAGCAGCTTGGGGCTAGCGGGAACAGATACGCAGTATTTT

J gene: TRBJ2-5
V gene: TRBV28
D gene: NA
clone size: NA
CDR3 protein: CASSPRSGWARGETQYF
CDR3 DNA: TGTGCCAGCAGCCCCAGGTCAGGGTGGGCGCGTGGGGAGACCCAGTACTTC

J gene: TRBJ2-7
V gene: TRBV5-4
D gene: TRBD1
clone size: once
CDR3 protein: CASSNRQGSEQYF
CDR3 DNA: TGTGCCAGCAGCAACCGACAGGGCTCCGAGCAGTACTTC

J gene: TRBJ2-5
V gene: TRBV6-5
D gene: NA
clone size: NA
CDR3 protein: CASSYRRQETQYF
CDR3 DNA: TGTGCCAGCAGTTACCGGCGGCAAGAGACCCAGTACTTC

J gene: TRBJ2-2
V gene: TRBV19
D gene: NA
clone size: NA
CDR3 protein: CASTPRREPPGELFF
CDR3 DNA: TGTGCCAGTACCCCGAGGAGGGAGCCTCCCGGGGAGCTGTTTTTT

J gene: TRBJ2-1
V gene: TRBV25-1
D gene: TRBD1
clone size: NA
CDR3 protein: CASSPRKGTGGYNEQFF
CDR3 DNA: TGTGCCAGCAGTCCCCGGAAGGGGACAGGGGGCTACAATGAGCAGTTCTTC

J gene: TRBJ2-3
V gene: TRBV27
D gene: NA
clone size: once
CDR3 protein: CASRLNARVDTQYF
CDR3 DNA: TGTGCCAGCAGACTTAACGCGAGGGTGGATACGCAGTATTTT

J gene: TRBJ2-7
V gene: TRBV9
D gene: TRBD2
clone size: NA
CDR3 protein: CASSLGLAGLNEQYF
CDR3 DNA: TGTGCCAGCAGCCTAGGACTAGCGGGACTAAACGAGCAGTACTTC

J gene: TRBJ2-5
V gene: TRBV7-8
D gene: NA
clone size: NA
CDR3 protein: CASSLALAVQETQYF
CDR3 DNA: TGTGCCAGCAGCTTAGCGCTTGCAGTCCAAGAGACCCAGTACTTC

J gene: TRBJ2-1
V gene: TRBV9
D gene: NA
clone size: NA
CDR3 protein: CASSDGSFSYNEQFF
CDR3 DNA: TGTGCCAGCAGCGACGGGAGTTTTTCCTACAATGAGCAGTTCTTC

J gene: TRBJ2-3
V gene: TRBV2
D gene: NA
clone size: NA
CDR3 protein: CASSVGRVADTQYF
CDR3 DNA: TGTGCCAGCAGTGTCGGGCGGGTTGCAGATACGCAGTATTTT

J gene: TRBJ1-6
V gene: TRBV5-1
D gene: TRBD1
clone size: NA
CDR3 protein: CASSEGTGYNSPLHF
CDR3 DNA: TGCGCCAGCAGCGAGGGGACAGGCTATAATTCACCCCTCCACTTT

J gene: TRBJ2-2
V gene: TRBV19
D gene: TRBD1
clone size: NA
CDR3 protein: CASSPGGAGGELFF
CDR3 DNA: TGTGCCAGTAGTCCAGGGGGCGCGGGAGGGGAGCTGTTTTTT

J gene: TRBJ1-1
V gene: TRBV5-1
D gene: NA
clone size: NA
CDR3 protein: CASSFNSGRSTEAFF
CDR3 DNA: TGCGCCAGCAGTTTTAATTCAGGGAGGTCTACTGAAGCTTTCTTT

J gene: TRBJ1-3
V gene: TRBV28
D gene: TRBD1
clone size: NA
CDR3 protein: CASRLGQGSGNTIYF
CDR3 DNA: TGTGCCAGCAGGCTAGGACAGGGGTCTGGAAACACCATATATTTT

J gene: TRBJ2-7
V gene: TRBV11-3
D gene: NA
clone size: NA
CDR3 protein: CASSLATGHSYEQYF
CDR3 DNA: TGTGCCAGCAGCTTAGCGACAGGACACTCCTACGAGCAGTACTTC

J gene: TRBJ1-5
V gene: TRBV7-2
D gene: TRBD1
clone size: once
CDR3 protein: CASSPGTGFNQPQHF
CDR3 DNA: TGTGCCAGCAGCCCGGGGACAGGGTTTAATCAGCCCCAGCATTTT

J gene: TRBJ1-5
V gene: TRBV13
D gene: NA
clone size: NA
CDR3 protein: CASSLGTLNQPQHF
CDR3 DNA: TGTGCCAGCAGCTTGGGCACTCTAAATCAGCCCCAGCATTTT